These 27 T cell receptor beta chains came from one sample sequenced in a study of T cells expressing NK-cell markers. TCRdb reanalyzed the 5' RACE reads, giving one entry per CDR3 protein sequence and no DNA. Its listing shows about 300,000 distinct CDR3 sequences. The specimen sequenced was blood T cells: a sorted CD56 or NKG2C T cell subset, CD4+ or CD8+ T cells, or bulk PBMC T cells (not recorded which). Receptors were obtained from a woman aged 18 to 75 in good health.

This chain connects TRBV3-1 to TRBJ2-7. Germline lookup yields CDR1 LGHDT and CDR2 YNNKEL (reference sequence). This CDR3 spans 11 amino acids. CDR3 sequence: CASSTGSEQYF.

The V and J genes are TRBV12-3 or TRBV12-4 and TRBJ2-4; TCRdb picks TRBD1, but there is no DNA to check that call. CDR3 length equals 17 residues. CDR3 in amino acids: CASSSGGTQVAKNIQYF.

The genes are TRBV6-1 and TRBJ2-7; there is no DNA to check the TCRdb D call of TRBD1. The CDR3 spans 14 residues. The germline gives CDR1 MNHNS, CDR2 SASEGT. The CDR3: CASRGRQGINEQYF.

The chain joins TRBV20-1 to TRBJ2-1; TCRdb selects TRBD2, and the lack of DNA leaves this call unchecked. CDR1 and CDR2 (germline): DFQATT, SNEGSKA (reference sequence). CDR3 size: 14 residues. This CDR3 reads CSASRLVSYNEQFF.

The chain has TRBV25-1 and TRBJ2-2; TCRdb returns TRBD1, unconfirmable since there is no DNA. CDR1 MGHDK and CDR2 SYGVNS come from the germline V gene. This CDR3 is 15 amino acids long. CDR3: CASKAQQGDAGELFF.

The V and J genes are TRBV30 and TRBJ2-3; the TCRdb D gene call, TRBD2, has no DNA to confirm it. The CDR3 length is 16 residues. The germline gives CDR1 GTSNPN, CDR2 SVGIG (reference sequence). The CDR3 region is CAWRENGLAGPDTQYF.

V and J are TRBV30 and TRBJ2-2; TCRdb outputs TRBD2, but without DNA this stays unchecked. Germline loops: CDR1 GTSNPN, CDR2 SVGIG (reference sequence). CDR3 length: 13 amino acids. CDR3 sequence reads: CAWSSRGAGELFF.

V and J are TRBV7-2 and TRBJ2-3. This CDR3 has 15 amino acids. Germline CDR1 SGHTA, CDR2 FQGNSA. This CDR3 reads CASRHELSLADTQYF.

The chain uses TRBV3-1 and TRBJ2-7; TCRdb lists TRBD1, though no DNA is available to test this call. The V gene's germline CDR1 is LGHDT and CDR2 YNNKEL (reference sequence). The CDR3 has 11 residues. The CDR3 here is CASSQVGVQYF.

CDR3 amino acids: CSAPPSGRTYEQYF. The chain has TRBV20-1 and TRBJ2-7; no DNA is available, so the TRBD2 call from TCRdb remains unchecked. The V gene's germline CDR1 is DFQATT and CDR2 SNEGSKA (reference sequence). This CDR3 is 14 amino acids long.

This chain links TRBV24-1 with TRBJ2-3; TCRdb lists TRBD1, though no DNA is available to test this call. Germline CDR1 and CDR2: KGHDR and SFDVKD. CDR3 size: 13 residues. The CDR3 loop is CATRETGTDTQYF.

The rearrangement links TRBV6-5 to TRBJ2-3. CDR3 length: 14 amino acids. Germline CDR1 is MNHEY and CDR2 is SVGAGI. The CDR3 is CASSYHDSTDTQYF.

The V gene is TRBV15, the J gene TRBJ1-4; TCRdb gives TRBD1 as the D gene, but with no DNA this cannot be confirmed. This CDR3 region has 14 residues. Germline V gene sequence: CDR1 LNHNV, CDR2 YYDKDF (reference sequence). The CDR3 loop reads CATSRETGYEKLFF.

J is TRBJ1-2 and V is TRBV7-9; as DNA is missing, the TRBD1 call by TCRdb cannot be tested. CDR1 SEHNR and CDR2 FQNEAQ come from the germline V gene (reference sequence). This CDR3 comprises 13 residues. The CDR3 here is CASSPTGGGGYTF.

V usage is TRBV5-1 and J usage is TRBJ1-1; TCRdb picks TRBD1, but there is no DNA to check that call. CDR1 and CDR2 from the germline V gene are SGHRS and YFSETQ. The CDR3 extends over 15 amino acids. CDR3 amino acids: CASATGGKVGTEAFF.

The chain links TRBV28 to TRBJ1-1; with no DNA, the TCRdb D assignment of TRBD1 cannot be verified. Germline loops: CDR1 MDHEN, CDR2 SYDVKM. The CDR3 is 14 residues long. The CDR3 here is CASRPRQGFAEAFF.

The V call is TRBV6-1, the J call TRBJ1-1; TCRdb lists TRBD1, though no DNA is available to test this call. Germline CDR1 reads MNHNS; CDR2 reads SASEGT. This CDR3 has 13 amino acids. The CDR3 loop reads CASRSPLGRVAFF.

The V gene is TRBV6-2 or TRBV6-3, the J gene TRBJ2-1; TCRdb's D call of TRBD2 is untestable without DNA. Germline V gene lookup returns CDR1 MNHEY and CDR2 SVGEGT. This CDR3 is 13 amino acids long. CDR3 in amino acids: CAARLTLYTEQFF.

The chain employs TRBV20-1 and TRBJ2-7; TCRdb returns TRBD2, unconfirmable since there is no DNA. CDR1 is DFQATT and CDR2 is SNEGSKA in the germline V gene (reference sequence). This CDR3 spans 16 amino acids. The CDR3 reads CSARETRASARYEQYF.

The rearrangement joins TRBV7-8 to TRBJ2-1. There are 16 residues in the CDR3. Germline V gene lookup returns CDR1 SGHVS and CDR2 FQNEAQ. CDR3 sequence reads: CASSSLQGSSYNEQFF.

The rearrangement links TRBV7-2 to TRBJ1-5; the D call from TCRdb, TRBD1, cannot be confirmed without DNA. The germline V gene encodes CDR1 SGHTA and CDR2 FQGNSA. The CDR3 loop spans 16 amino acids. CDR3 in amino acids: CASSLAAGGVGQPQHF. Combining the CDR3 with reference TRBV7-2 and TRBJ1-5 gives the whole variable domain GAGVSQSPSNKVTEKGKDVELRCDPISGHTALYWYRQSLGQGLEFLIYFQGNSAPDKSGLPSDRFSAERTGGSVSTLTIQRTQQEDSAVYLCASSLAAGGVGQPQHFGDGTRLSIL.

V usage is TRBV28 and J usage is TRBJ2-1; there is no DNA to check the TCRdb D call of TRBD2. This CDR3 is 14 amino acids long. CDR1 is MDHEN and CDR2 is SYDVKM in the germline V gene. The CDR3: CASNPTSHGNEQFF.

This chain uses TRBV2 with TRBJ2-1. Germline assignment: CDR1 SNHLY and CDR2 FYNNEI. The CDR3 has 15 amino acids. The CDR3 region is CASSEESGQYNEQFF.

This chain connects TRBV6-2 or TRBV6-3 to TRBJ1-2; TCRdb lists TRBD1, though no DNA is available to test this call. The CDR3 is made up of 13 amino acids. CDR1 is MNHEY and CDR2 is SVGEGT in the germline V gene. The CDR3 spells CASSTQGDYGYTF.

This sequence joins TRBV7-9 and TRBJ1-4. Germline CDR1 and CDR2: SEHNR and FQNEAQ (reference sequence). CDR3 size: 16 residues. The CDR3 spells CASSPTRPSTNEKLFF.

V and J are TRBV7-2 and TRBJ2-5; TCRdb returns TRBD1, unconfirmable since there is no DNA. Germline V gene lookup returns CDR1 SGHTA and CDR2 FQGNSA. The CDR3 sequence is 15 residues long. The CDR3 spells CASSWWDRGEETQYF.

The chain recombines TRBV6-1 with TRBJ2-7; TCRdb's D call, TRBD2, is unchecked because there is no DNA. CDR1 MNHNS and CDR2 SASEGT come from the germline V gene. The length of the CDR3 is 14 residues. CDR3 sequence reads: CASSRGRAESEQYF.